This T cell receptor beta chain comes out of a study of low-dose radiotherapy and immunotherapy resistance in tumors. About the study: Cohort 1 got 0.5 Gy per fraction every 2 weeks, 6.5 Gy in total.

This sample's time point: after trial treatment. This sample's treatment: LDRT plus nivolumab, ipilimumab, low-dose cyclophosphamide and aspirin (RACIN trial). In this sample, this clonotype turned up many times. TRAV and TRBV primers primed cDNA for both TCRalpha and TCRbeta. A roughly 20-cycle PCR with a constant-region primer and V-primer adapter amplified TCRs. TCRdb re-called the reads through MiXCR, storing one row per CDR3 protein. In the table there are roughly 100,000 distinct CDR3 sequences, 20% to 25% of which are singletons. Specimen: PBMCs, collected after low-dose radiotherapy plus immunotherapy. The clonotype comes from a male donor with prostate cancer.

For the CDR3, the DNA is TGTGCCACGGGACAGGGAAATGAAAAACTGTTTTTT. It encodes CATGQGNEKLFF. V is TRBV27 and J is TRBJ1-4; 9 bases align to TRBD1. The CDR3 consists of 12 residues. Germline V gives CDR1 MNHEY, CDR2 SMNVEV (reference sequence). The V segment lost 10 bases and the J segment 5 bases; nucleotides outside the gene matches: 2.